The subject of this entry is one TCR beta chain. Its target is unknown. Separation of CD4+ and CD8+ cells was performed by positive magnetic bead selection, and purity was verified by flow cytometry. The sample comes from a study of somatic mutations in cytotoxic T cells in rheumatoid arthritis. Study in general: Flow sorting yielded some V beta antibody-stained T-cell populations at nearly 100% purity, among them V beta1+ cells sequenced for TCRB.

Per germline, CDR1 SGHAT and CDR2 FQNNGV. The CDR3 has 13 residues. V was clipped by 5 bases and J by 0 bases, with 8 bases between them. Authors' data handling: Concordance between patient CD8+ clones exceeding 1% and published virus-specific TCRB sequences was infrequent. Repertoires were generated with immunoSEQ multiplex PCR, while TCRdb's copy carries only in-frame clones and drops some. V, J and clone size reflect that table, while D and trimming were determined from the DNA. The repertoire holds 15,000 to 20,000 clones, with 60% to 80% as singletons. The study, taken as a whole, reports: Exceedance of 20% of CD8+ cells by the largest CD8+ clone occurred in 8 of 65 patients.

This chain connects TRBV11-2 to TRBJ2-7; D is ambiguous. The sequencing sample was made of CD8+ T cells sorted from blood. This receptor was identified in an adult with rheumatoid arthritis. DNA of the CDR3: TGTGCCAGCAGCCCGGCTCACTCCTACGAGCAGTACTTC. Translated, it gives CASSPAHSYEQYF.